This T cell receptor (beta chain) was captured in a study of CD8 T cells in Susac syndrome. Random hexamers were used to reverse transcribe an amount of roughly 0.5 to 1 ug RNA. Multiplex immunoSEQ PCR targeted 54 Vbeta and 13 Jbeta TCR beta segments. Each CDR3 protein is one row after TCRdb ran MiXCR on the immunoSEQ multiplex PCR reads. Among approximately 130,000 distinct CDR3 sequences listed, 94% were seen once. Germline V gene data show CDR1 as LNHDA and CDR2 as SQIVND (reference sequence). CDR3 size: 15 residues. V dropped 5 bases and J dropped 0; count of bases not matched to a gene: 3. Study observations and caveats: As the study acknowledged, the number of individuals in its TCR sequencing and HLA analysis was relatively small.

Notes on this clonotype: The antigen remains undetermined.

Sequences were obtained from CD4+ T cells from PBMCs. The chain has TRBV19 and TRBJ1-5, with 8 bases aligning to TRBD1. The clonotype comes from a human donor in good health. CDR3 region: CASSLQGASNQPQHF. The CDR3 DNA follows: TGTGCCAGTAGTCTCCAGGGGGCTAGCAATCAGCCCCAGCATTTT.